This TCR beta chain was sequenced during a study of tumor and adjacent non-tumor tissue in lung cancer (dated by TCRdb to the late 2010s). Regarding the study in general: Of the cohort, over 9 patients had adenocarcinoma, 2 had squamous cell carcinoma and 1 had small cell lung cancer. Around 30 paired specimens, one tumor and one normal lung sample per patient, were profiled by TCRbeta CDR3 sequencing. Among the approximately 15 patients, ages ranged from roughly 30 to 85 years, 10 were men and 5 were women, and disease was TNM stage I to III. The study compared bulk TCRbeta repertoires between lung tumor tissue and matched distant non-tumor lung tissue from some 14 lung cancer patients. A total of approximately 130,000,000 productive TCRbeta reads were generated by sequencing, corresponding to an average of around 4 million reads per sample. The research as a whole found: Only approximately 14 patients were included in the cohort, and the need for larger samples and more detailed clinical data was noted by the authors. The top 100 clones accounted for a significantly larger cumulative portion of the repertoire in normal lung than in tumor tissue. The sequencing platform is not named in the methods, and unique molecular identifiers are not mentioned. Peripheral blood was not sequenced, so blood TCRbeta repertoires were not examined in the lung cancer patients of the study. Tumor tissue showed significantly greater TCR diversity (inverse Simpson) than normal lung tissue (approximately 400 vs 170, P = 0.0075, Mann-Whitney U test). Younger patients had significantly higher TCR diversity, and higher tumor TCR diversity was associated with shorter overall and disease-free survival.

Bulk unsorted tissue served as the source for RNA extraction, and RNA quality was assessed using a NanoDrop ND-1000 and an Agilent 2100. The donors were newly diagnosed lung cancer patients admitted for thoracic surgery in China from August to November 2014 who had not received prior chemotherapy. Anyone who had undergone radiotherapy or chemotherapy before, or who had another cancer at the same time, was left out of the study. Surgical tissue pieces of about 1-2.3 cm3 were preserved in RNAlater solution and stored at -80 °C until use. V loses 7 bases, J loses 0 bases, and the germline ends lie 11 bases apart. CDR1 and CDR2, per the germline V gene (reference sequence), are DFQATT and SNEGSKA. There are 13 amino acids in the CDR3, from cysteine to phenylalanine inclusive. The sequence is cut down to CDR3 DNA, 39 bases in frame from base 1. Libraries came from multiplex PCR. The instrument given in TCRdb is Illumina HiSeq 2500. TCRbeta libraries were constructed through three rounds of nested PCR with primers (Table S4) according to protocols modified from ARM-PCR. PCR products of 200-500 bp were gel-excised and purified with the QIAquick gel extraction kit before sequencing. The paper's data handling went like this. Reads were cleaned with Trimmomatic, merged with FLASH into complete CDR3 sequences, and assigned to V(D)J germline segments with MiTCR. Clonal diversity was computed as the inverse Simpson's index with VDJtools. In-frame sequences lacking a premature stop codon were counted as productive reads. In TCRdb, the public reads were trimmed at Q25 with fastp and aligned with MiXCR, with productive beta chains retained. Rows are unified per CDR3 protein, each entry keeping the most common DNA and genes. The V and J calls come from TCRdb's annotation, not from the publication. The sample data list 81,000 or so distinct CDR3 sequences, and roughly 76% of these were observed just once. The ten largest clones add up to about an eighth of the sample.

This clonotype has a handful of counts. There is no known antigen for this receptor. Since a much larger clone is just one base distant, this may be a read error. The TCR was taken from a woman between 50 and 59 years old with non-small cell lung cancer. Sequenced sample: lung tumor tissue. This chain is built from TRBV20-1 and TRBJ2-3, with the D gene not clear enough to name. The DNA is TGCAGTGAAGATAGCCCTAGCACAGATACGCAGTATTTT. Its amino acids are CSEDSPSTDTQYF.